Below, 30 T cell receptor beta chains from the same sample are listed, as sequenced in a study of CD8+ T cells in alopecia areata. Following RNA extraction, reverse transcription yielded cDNA that acted as the sequencing template. TCRdb keeps only in-frame clones here, not all; method: immunoSEQ multiplex PCR. The sample holds hundreds of thousands of clones, 57% seen once. The input for sequencing was CD4+ T cells sorted from blood, taken at week 0. These receptors were obtained from a human donor with alopecia areata.

This clone was picked up a small number of times. This sequence joins TRBV7-8 and TRBJ2-3; D is ambiguous. V was cut by 0 bases and J by 5 bases, with 6 bases left in between. CDR1 SGHVS and CDR2 FQNEAQ come from the germline V gene. The CDR3 has 13 residues. CDR3 sequence: CASSLASRDTQYF. CDR3 nucleotide sequence: TGTGCCAGCAGCTTAGCGTCGAGAGATACGCAGTATTTT.

This clone turned up a few times. The V and J genes are TRBV6-1 and TRBJ1-1, with 8 positions matching TRBD1. Per the germline V gene, CDR1 is MNHNS and CDR2 is SASEGT. The ends lost 6 bases at V and 1 base at J; junction bases unmatched: 7. CDR3 length equals 15 residues. CDR3 protein: CASRLTGAGNTEAFF. DNA for the CDR3: TGTGCCAGCAGACTGACAGGGGCTGGGAACACTGAAGCTTTCTTT.

The chain has TRBV6-5 and TRBJ1-6; unclear D gene. V lost 5 bases and J lost 7, with 15 bases in between. The CDR3 sequence is 15 residues long. CDR1 MNHEY and CDR2 SVGAGI come from the germline V gene. The CDR3 here is CASSPREGSNSPLHF. The CDR3 DNA sequence: TGTGCCAGCAGTCCCCGGGAGGGAAGCAATTCACCCCTCCACTTT.

The chain combines TRBV29-1 with TRBJ1-2; D uncertain. CDR3 length: 11 amino acids. Between the trimmed V and J ends, which lost 7 bases and 5 bases, there was a span of 11 bases. Germline V lookup: CDR1 SQVTM, CDR2 ANQGSEA. In DNA form, the CDR3 reads TGCAGCGCCCAACAAGGATATGGCTACACCTTC. Residues: CSAQQGYGYTF.

This clone was counted only a few times. The chain couples TRBV7-9 to TRBJ1-4; D gene unclear. Between the trimmed V and J ends, which lost 6 bases and 7 bases, there was a span of 15 bases. Looked up from germline, CDR1 is SEHNR and CDR2 is FQNEAQ (reference sequence). The CDR3 is made up of 14 amino acids. CDR3 residues: CASSPPGTVEKLFF. In nucleotides, the CDR3 is TGTGCCAGCAGTCCCCCCGGAACAGTTGAAAAACTGTTTTTT.

As regards this clone: Distinct nucleotide sequences in the sample also encode this CDR3. The chain carries TRBV5-1 and TRBJ2-5; TRBD1 agrees at 7 bases. V lost 3 bases and J lost 3; bases outside the gene matches: 2. This CDR3 spans 13 amino acids. CDR1 SGHRS and CDR2 YFSETQ come from the germline V gene. CDR3 amino acids: CASSSTGEETQYF. The CDR3 coding sequence is TGCGCCAGCAGCTCAACAGGGGAAGAGACCCAGTACTTC.

This clone appeared a few times. The chain carries TRBV29-1 and TRBJ2-7, with 9 bases matching TRBD2. The CDR3 sequence is 13 residues long. The germline gives CDR1 SQVTM, CDR2 ANQGSEA. The CDR3: CSVGLAGFYEQYF. Written as DNA, the CDR3 is TGCAGTGTCGGCCTAGCGGGGTTCTACGAGCAGTACTTC.

This clone was picked up one time. V usage is TRBV2 and J usage is TRBJ2-1; 14 bases fit TRBD2. The germline V gene encodes CDR1 SNHLY and CDR2 FYNNEI. CDR3 length: 16 residues. V was clipped by 9 bases and J by 9 bases; unmatched bases: 13. The chain's CDR3 is CARRLGLAGVQIEQFF. In DNA, the CDR3 is TGTGCCAGGAGATTGGGACTAGCGGGGGTACAAATTGAGCAGTTCTTC.

The chain has TRBV6-6 and TRBJ2-3; D remains unclear. CDR3 size: 14 residues. V was trimmed by 2 bases and J by 2 bases, leaving 8 bases between them. The germline gives CDR1 MNHNY, CDR2 SVGAGI (reference sequence). The chain's CDR3 is CASSYRRTTDTQYF. Here the CDR3 DNA reads TGTGCCAGCAGTTACAGGCGTACCACAGATACGCAGTATTTT.

The chain uses TRBV30 and TRBJ1-5, with a tentative D call TRBD1 (6 bases). CDR3 size: 15 residues. The ends were cut back, 3 bases at V and 0 bases at J, with 12 bases in the middle. The germline CDR1 and CDR2 sequences are GTSNPN and SVGIG (reference sequence). This chain's CDR3 is CAWSEQGLSNQPQHF. The CDR3 DNA sequence: TGTGCCTGGAGCGAACAGGGACTTAGCAATCAGCCCCAGCATTTT.

This clone was seen a few times. The CDR3 nucleotides read TGTGCCACCCAATATAACACGGCCTCAGGGAGTTCAGATACGCAGTATTTT. This translates into CATQYNTASGSSDTQYF. The chain combines TRBV15 with TRBJ2-3; D may correspond to TRBD1 or TRBD2 (5 bases each). This CDR3 has 17 amino acids. The germline V gene has CDR1 LNHNV and CDR2 YYDKDF (reference sequence). V lost 8 bases, J lost 4 bases, and 25 bases lay in between. Full variable domain (outside the CDR3, taken from reference TRBV15 and TRBJ2-3): DAMVIQNPRYQVTQFGKPVTLSCSQTLNHNVMYWYQQKSSQAPKLLFHYYDKDFNNEADTPDNFQSRRPNTSFCFLDIRSPGLGDTAMYLCATQYNTASGSSDTQYFGPGTRLTVL.

The chain has TRBV7-2 and TRBJ2-2; D unclear. The CDR3 is 11 residues long. Germline CDR1 SGHTA, CDR2 FQGNSA. Trimming removed 1 base from V and 10 bases from J, with 4 bases in between. The CDR3 DNA follows: TGTGCCAGCAGCTTAGGGGTGGAGCTGTTTTTT. Protein: CASSLGVELFF.

The genes are TRBV30 and TRBJ2-5; TRBD1 agrees at 10 bases. This CDR3 spans 17 amino acids. Germline-derived CDR1 and CDR2 are GTSNPN and SVGIG (reference sequence). Losses at the gene ends were 3 bases for V and 4 bases for J; bases not matched to a gene: 14. CDR3 nucleotides: TGTGCCTGGAGCCCCAAAACCCCGGACAGGGGGGGAGAGACCCAGTACTTC. Amino acid sequence: CAWSPKTPDRGGETQYF.

The chain links TRBV7-9 to TRBJ1-4; 9 bases map to TRBD1. The CDR3 length is 14 residues. The J segment lost 13 bases and the V segment lost 5 bases, leaving 11 bases of the junction unmatched. Germline values: CDR1 SEHNR, CDR2 FQNEAQ (reference sequence). The CDR3 nucleotides read TGTGCCAGCAGCCCCGGACAGGGGAAAATTCGACTGTTTTTT. Amino acid sequence: CASSPGQGKIRLFF.

This clone was detected once. This rearrangement joins TRBV5-1 to TRBJ2-6; 9 bases map to TRBD1. The germline V gene has CDR1 SGHRS and CDR2 YFSETQ. There are 18 residues in the CDR3. With 2 bases clipped from V and 0 bases from J, the junction kept 6 bases outside the gene matches. CDR3: CASSFTGTGNSGANVLTF. The CDR3, as DNA: TGCGCCAGCAGCTTCACCGGGACAGGGAACTCTGGGGCCAACGTCCTGACTTTC.

The chain links TRBV30 to TRBJ1-1; 9 nucleotides match TRBD1. CDR1 and CDR2 from the germline V gene are GTSNPN and SVGIG (reference sequence). The CDR3 covers 14 residues. J was trimmed by 3 bases and V by 3 bases; bases with no gene match: 5. The DNA for the CDR3 is TGTGCCTGGAGGAAGCGGGACAGGGACACTGAAGCTTTCTTT. It specifies CAWRKRDRDTEAFF.

The V and J genes are TRBV6-5 and TRBJ2-7, with D possibly being TRBD2 (5 bases). Germline loops: CDR1 MNHEY, CDR2 SVGAGI. The CDR3 has 14 amino acids. Trimming took 6 bases from V and 2 from J, leaving 14 bases between them. The CDR3: CASRGWGATYEQYF. The CDR3 region has the DNA TGTGCCAGCAGAGGGTGGGGAGCAACCTACGAGCAGTACTTC.

The chain recombines TRBV11-2 with TRBJ2-7, with 10 bases that match TRBD1. The CDR3 has 17 residues. The germline V gene has CDR1 SGHAT and CDR2 FQNNGV. The V and J ends lost 1 base and 7 bases, in that order; junction bases with no gene match: 13. CDR3 sequence: CASSLGPGTGAQKEQYF. The CDR3 DNA follows: TGTGCCAGCAGCTTAGGGCCCGGGACAGGGGCGCAGAAAGAGCAGTACTTC.

The J gene is TRBJ1-2, the V gene TRBV6-1, with D perhaps matching TRBD1 (6 bases). V was shortened by 4 bases and J by 5 bases, with 17 bases between the two germline ends. The CDR3 runs 15 residues. Germline CDR1 MNHNS, CDR2 SASEGT. This chain's CDR3 is CASSANNGQKYGYTF. CDR3 bases: TGTGCCAGCAGTGCCAACAATGGACAGAAATATGGCTACACCTTC.

This clone was seen a few times. V and J are TRBV29-1 and TRBJ2-1; perhaps TRBD1 as D (7 bases). The CDR3 loop spans 14 amino acids. CDR1 SQVTM and CDR2 ANQGSEA come from the germline V gene. Trimming left V 5 bases short and J 1 base short, with 12 bases between. CDR3 residues: CSVRTGGSYNEQFF. DNA for the CDR3: TGCAGCGTTCGGACAGGAGGGTCCTACAATGAGCAGTTCTTC.

This clone has a handful of counts. The V gene is TRBV13, the J gene TRBJ2-7; 10 bases agree with TRBD2. CDR1 and CDR2 from the germline V gene are PRHDT and FYEKMQ (reference sequence). The CDR3 is made up of 17 amino acids. Trimming took 2 bases from V and 3 from J; bases not matched to a gene: 10. The chain's CDR3 is CASSLSPLAGVIYEQYF. The CDR3 DNA is TGTGCCAGCAGCTTATCCCCGCTAGCGGGAGTTATCTACGAGCAGTACTTC. Supplemented by reference TRBV13 and TRBJ2-7, the full variable domain reads AAGVIQSPRHLIKEKRETATLKCYPIPRHDTVYWYQQGPGQDPQFLISFYEKMQSDKGSIPDRFSAQQFSDYHSELNMSSLELGDSALYFCASSLSPLAGVIYEQYFGPGTRLTVT.

This clone was observed a few times. The genes are TRBV14 and TRBJ2-5, with a weak D call TRBD2 (6 bases). V was shortened by 1 base and J by 7 bases, with 16 bases between the two germline ends. Germline CDR1 reads SGHDN; CDR2 reads FVKESK. This CDR3 region has 15 residues. CDR3 region: CASSQVTGVSGTQYF. The CDR3 region has the DNA TGTGCCAGCAGCCAAGTGACGGGAGTTTCGGGGACCCAGTACTTC.

On this clone: Sequence at one end of the junction differs from germline and may be a read error. This chain links TRBV10-3 with TRBJ1-1; 7 bases agree with TRBD1. Germline values: CDR1 ENHRY, CDR2 SYGVKD. The CDR3 length is 14 residues. The CDR3 protein is CAINEGAGDTEAFF. The CDR3 nucleotides read TGTGCCATCAATGAGGGGGCGGGGGACACTGAAGCTTTCTTT.

The chain couples TRBV11-2 to TRBJ2-4; D ambiguous. The germline V and J ends were trimmed by 3 bases and 9 bases, with 15 bases remaining between them. CDR1 is SGHAT and CDR2 is FQNNGV in the germline V gene. The CDR3 is made up of 14 amino acids. CDR3 DNA sequence: TGTGCCAGCAGCTTCGATTATCCCACAAGCATTCAGTACTTC. This gives the protein CASSFDYPTSIQYF.

The chain joins TRBV23-1 to TRBJ2-3, with no clear D. TRBV23-1 is an ORF; its function is uncertain. V was clipped by 0 bases and J by 6 bases, with 13 bases between them. This CDR3 region has 15 residues. CDR3: CASSQSALKGDTQYF. As DNA, the CDR3 is TGCGCCAGCAGTCAATCGGCCCTGAAAGGGGATACGCAGTATTTT.

V gene TRBV5-1 combines with J gene TRBJ2-3, with TRBD2 matching over 9 bases. Germline V gives CDR1 SGHRS, CDR2 YFSETQ. The J segment lost 0 bases and the V segment lost 0 bases, leaving 2 bases of the junction unmatched. This CDR3 has 16 residues. CDR3 bases: TGCGCCAGCAGCTTGGGAACTAGCGGGAGCACAGATACGCAGTATTTT. Its protein product is CASSLGTSGSTDTQYF.

The J gene is TRBJ1-2, the V gene TRBV20-1; D gene unclear. Germline V lookup: CDR1 DFQATT, CDR2 SNEGSKA (reference sequence). The CDR3 length is 11 residues. Trimming stripped 2 bases from V and 4 bases from J, with 5 bases between. The CDR3 spells CSARLSYGYTF. DNA of the CDR3: TGCAGTGCTAGACTAAGCTATGGCTACACCTTC.

This clone was seen a handful of times. Other DNA sequences from this sample encode an identical CDR3 as well. J is TRBJ1-1 and V is TRBV5-6, with D hard to call. Trimming pared 5 bases from V and 8 bases from J, leaving 10 bases between. This CDR3 has 11 residues. The germline V gene has CDR1 SGHDT and CDR2 YYEEEE. The CDR3 DNA follows: TGTGCCAGCAGTTTTTCGAGGGAAGCTTTCTTT. This sequence encodes CASSFSREAFF.

This chain joins TRBV6-5 and TRBJ1-2; D is unclear. This CDR3 is 14 amino acids long. Trimming removed 0 bases at V and 1 base at J, with 6 bases between. CDR1 MNHEY and CDR2 SVGAGI come from the germline V gene. The CDR3 here is CASSYSTVNYGYTF. DNA of the CDR3: TGTGCCAGCAGTTACTCGACGGTTAACTATGGCTACACCTTC.

J is TRBJ2-7 and V is TRBV9, with 10 positions matching TRBD2. The CDR3 runs to 14 residues. Germline V gene data show CDR1 as SGDLS and CDR2 as YYNGEE. V was pared by 4 bases and J by 6 bases, with 7 bases of the junction left unmatched. The CDR3 reads CASSPLAGEAEQYF. CDR3 DNA sequence: TGTGCCAGCAGCCCGCTAGCGGGGGAAGCCGAGCAGTACTTC.